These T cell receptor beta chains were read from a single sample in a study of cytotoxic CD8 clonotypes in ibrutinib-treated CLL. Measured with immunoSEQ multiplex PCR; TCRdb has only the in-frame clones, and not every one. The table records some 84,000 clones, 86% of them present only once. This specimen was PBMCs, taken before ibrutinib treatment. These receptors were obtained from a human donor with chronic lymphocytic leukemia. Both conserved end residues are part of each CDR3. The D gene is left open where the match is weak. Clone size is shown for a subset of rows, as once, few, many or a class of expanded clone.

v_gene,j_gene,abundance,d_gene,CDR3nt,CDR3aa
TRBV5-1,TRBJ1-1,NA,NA,TGCGCCAGCAGCTTCTTCTGGGTTGGCACTGAAGCTTTCTTT,CASSFFWVGTEAFF
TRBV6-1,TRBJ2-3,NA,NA,TGTGCCAGCAGTGAAGGGTGGGGCGGGGGCACAGATACGCAGTATTTT,CASSEGWGGGTDTQYF
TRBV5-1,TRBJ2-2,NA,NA,TGCTCCTCAGGGTTTCAGGCGAACACCGGGGAGCTGTTTTTT,CSSGFQANTGELFF
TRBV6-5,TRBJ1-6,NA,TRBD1,TGTGCCAGCAGACCCACCCGGGACAGGGGATCACCCCTCCACTTT,CASRPTRDRGSPLHF
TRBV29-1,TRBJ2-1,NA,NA,TGCAGCGTTGATTTCTTGGGGTACTCCTACAATGAGCAGTTCTTC,CSVDFLGYSYNEQFF
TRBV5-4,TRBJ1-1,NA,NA,TGTGCCAGCAGCTGGTCGGGGGATACTGAAGCTTTCTTT,CASSWSGDTEAFF
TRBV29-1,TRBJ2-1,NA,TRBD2,TGCAGCGTTGACGGGACTAGCGGATCAAGTGACTCCTACAATGAGCAGTTCTTC,CSVDGTSGSSDSYNEQFF
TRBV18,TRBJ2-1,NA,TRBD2,TGTGCCAGCTCACCAAGGTGGTTCTCTAGCGGTCTATCCTACAATGAGCAGTTCTTC,CASSPRWFSSGLSYNEQFF
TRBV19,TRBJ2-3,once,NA,TGTGCCAGCGGAGGGGGTCCGAAGGGCACAGATACGCAGTATTTT,CASGGGPKGTDTQYF
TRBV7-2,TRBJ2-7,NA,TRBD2,TGTGCCAGCAGCTTATCGTCCCAGCGGGGCTCCTACGAGCAGTACTTC,CASSLSSQRGSYEQYF
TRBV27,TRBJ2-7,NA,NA,TGTGCCAGCAGTTTAAGGGCGGGCGAGCAGTACTTC,CASSLRAGEQYF
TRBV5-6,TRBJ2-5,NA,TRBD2,TGTGCCAGCAGCTTGTTATCCGGGACTAGGCAAGAGACCCAGTACTTC,CASSLLSGTRQETQYF
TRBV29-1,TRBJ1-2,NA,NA,TGCAGCGTTGAAATCGGGGGACAAGGCTACACCTTC,CSVEIGGQGYTF
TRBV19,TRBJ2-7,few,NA,TGTGCCAGTAGCATAGGGGCAGCCTACGAGCAGTACTTC,CASSIGAAYEQYF
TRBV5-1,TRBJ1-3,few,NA,TGCGCCAGCAGCCTGACCGGGGCGGGAAACACCATATATTTT,CASSLTGAGNTIYF
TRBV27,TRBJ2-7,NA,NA,TGTGCCAGCAGTTCGCCCGGGGACCCCAACGAGCAGTACTTC,CASSSPGDPNEQYF
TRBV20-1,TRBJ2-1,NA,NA,TGCAGTGGCGGACCTGTCGGGCAGCAGTTCTTC,CSGGPVGQQFF
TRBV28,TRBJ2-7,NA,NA,TGTGCCAGTCACCTTCGGGGTACTAGCTCCTACGAGCAGTACTTC,CASHLRGTSSYEQYF
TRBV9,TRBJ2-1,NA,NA,TGTGCCAGCAGCGTAGGTTCAGAGAATGAGCAGTTCTTC,CASSVGSENEQFF
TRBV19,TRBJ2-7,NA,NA,TGTGCCAGTAGTACCAACAGTGGTCCTTACGAGCAGTACTTC,CASSTNSGPYEQYF
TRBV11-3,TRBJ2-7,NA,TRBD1,TGTGCCAGCACCCGGGACAGCCCAAATTACGAGCAGTACTTC,CASTRDSPNYEQYF
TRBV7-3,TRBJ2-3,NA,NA,TGTGCCAGCAGCTTACAGGACGGAGTCACAGATACGCAGTATTTT,CASSLQDGVTDTQYF
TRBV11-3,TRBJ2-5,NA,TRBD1,TGTGCCAGCAGCCCACGAACCAGGGGACAGATTGTCCAAGAGACCCAGTACTTC,CASSPRTRGQIVQETQYF
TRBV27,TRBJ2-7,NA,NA,TGTGCCAGCGGCACAGGGAACCCCTACGAGCAGTACTTC,CASGTGNPYEQYF
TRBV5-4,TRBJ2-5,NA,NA,TGTGCCAGCAGCTCGAGGGCGGCAGAGACCCAGTACTTC,CASSSRAAETQYF
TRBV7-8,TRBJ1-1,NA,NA,TGTGCCAGCAGCCATGGGACGGAGAACACTGAAGCTTTCTTT,CASSHGTENTEAFF
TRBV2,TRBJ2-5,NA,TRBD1,TGTGCCAGCGGGGCAGGGGGGACCCAGTACTTC,CASGAGGTQYF
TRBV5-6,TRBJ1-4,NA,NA,TGTGCCAGCAGCTTGGCTGGGGGCAGCGATAATGAAAAACTGTTTTTT,CASSLAGGSDNEKLFF
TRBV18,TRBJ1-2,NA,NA,TGTGCGACGTGGGGGGTCTTATATGGCTACACCTTC,CATWGVLYGYTF
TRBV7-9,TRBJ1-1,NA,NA,TGTGCCAGCTCCATTGGCCCGGGCATCAACACTGAAGCTTTCTTT,CASSIGPGINTEAFF
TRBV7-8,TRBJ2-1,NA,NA,TGTGCCAGCAGCTTACTCGGGGCGGAGATGCAGTTCTTC,CASSLLGAEMQFF
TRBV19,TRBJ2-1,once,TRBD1,TGTGCCAGTAGCCAGAAAGGGGGCACCTACAATGAGCAGTTCTTC,CASSQKGGTYNEQFF
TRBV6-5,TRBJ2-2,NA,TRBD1,TGTGCCAGCAGTTACGACAGGGCGGGCACCGGGGAGCTGTTTTTT,CASSYDRAGTGELFF
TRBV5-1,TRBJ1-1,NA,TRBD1,TGCGCCAGCAGCTCTAGGACAGGAATGAACACTGAAGCTTTCTTT,CASSSRTGMNTEAFF
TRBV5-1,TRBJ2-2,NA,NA,TGCGCCAGCAGTCCCGGAGGGACTGCGAACACCGGGGAGCTGTTTTTT,CASSPGGTANTGELFF
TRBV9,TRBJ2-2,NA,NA,TGTGCCAGCAGCGTAGGGCAGGGAGTAACCACCGGGGAGCTGTTTTTT,CASSVGQGVTTGELFF
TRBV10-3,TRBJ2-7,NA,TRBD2,TGTGCCACCGGCACCGCGGGAGATTCCTACGAGCAGTACTTC,CATGTAGDSYEQYF
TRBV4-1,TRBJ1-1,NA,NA,TGCGCCAGCAGCCAAGGGAACAGGGAGTGGAACACTGAAGCTTTCTTT,CASSQGNREWNTEAFF
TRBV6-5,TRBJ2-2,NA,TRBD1,TGTGCCAGCAGTTACCCATTACAGGGGTCCCCCGGGGAGCTGTTTTTT,CASSYPLQGSPGELFF
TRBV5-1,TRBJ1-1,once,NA,TGCGCCAGCAGCTTGGCCCTGACAGGCCGGAGGAACACTGAAGCTTTCTTT,CASSLALTGRRNTEAFF
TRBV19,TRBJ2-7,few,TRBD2,TGTGCCAGTAGTAAGACCGGGACTAGCGGGTCCTACGAGCAGTACTTC,CASSKTGTSGSYEQYF
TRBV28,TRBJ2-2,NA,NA,TGTGCCAGCAGTCCAAACCCAAGAGGGGAGCTGTTTTTT,CASSPNPRGELFF
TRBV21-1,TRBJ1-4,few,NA,TGTGCCAGCAGCCCGAGCGAGGGGACGGGTAATGAAAAACTGTTTTTT,CASSPSEGTGNEKLFF
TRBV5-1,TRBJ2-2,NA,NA,TGCGCCAGCAGCCGGGACATCGAGGGCGGGGAGCTGTTTTTT,CASSRDIEGGELFF
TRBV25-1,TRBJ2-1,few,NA,TGTGCCAGCAGTACCGTCCCCTCCTACAATGAGCAGTTCTTC,CASSTVPSYNEQFF
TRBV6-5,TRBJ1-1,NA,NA,TGTGCCAGCAGTTACTCGATAGAGGGACAGAACACTGAAGCTTTCTTT,CASSYSIEGQNTEAFF
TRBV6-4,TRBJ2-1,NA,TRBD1,TGTGCCAGCAGTATGGGACAGGGGGCATACAATGAGCAGTTCTTC,CASSMGQGAYNEQFF
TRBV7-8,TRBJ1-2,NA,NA,TGTGCCAGCAGCTTAGAGTTCCAACCGGCGGACAATGGCTACACCTTC,CASSLEFQPADNGYTF
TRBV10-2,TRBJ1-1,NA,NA,TGCGCCAGCAGCATGAACACTGAAGCTTTCTTT,CASSMNTEAFF
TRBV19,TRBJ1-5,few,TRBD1,TGTGCCAGTAGTATGGGGACAGGGGGCTATCAGCCCCAGCATTTT,CASSMGTGGYQPQHF
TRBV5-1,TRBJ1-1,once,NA,TGCGCCAGCAGCTTGTATGGGGGGAACACTGAAGCTTTCTTT,CASSLYGGNTEAFF
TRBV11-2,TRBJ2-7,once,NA,TGTGCCAGCAGCTTAGTTTACGAGCAGTACTTC,CASSLVYEQYF